This TCR beta chain was sequenced during a study of T cells in localized non-small cell lung cancer. Details on this clone: As yet, its antigen is unknown.

Study-wide points: Uninvolved neighboring lung showed the greatest T cell clonality, exceeding tumor. One tumor region alone was sequenced, and heterogeneity therefore remains possible. There were a median roughly 62 of the top 100 tumor clones appearing in adjacent lung.

The repertoire was sequenced with immunoSEQ multiplex PCR; TCRdb's copy has only in-frame clones and lacks some. The sample carries roughly 90,000 clones, under 95% recorded once. The source was PBMCs, collected before any cancer treatment. This TCR was recovered from a woman aged 35-70 years with stage II squamous cell lung carcinoma.

CDR3: CASSYVVQETQYF. CDR3 DNA sequence: TGTGCCAGCAGTTACGTTGTTCAAGAGACCCAGTACTTC. This sequence joins TRBV28 and TRBJ2-5; D is ambiguous. CDR1 and CDR2 (germline): MDHEN, SYDVKM. V was trimmed by 4 bases and J by 2 bases, leaving 8 bases between them. The CDR3 is made up of 13 amino acids.